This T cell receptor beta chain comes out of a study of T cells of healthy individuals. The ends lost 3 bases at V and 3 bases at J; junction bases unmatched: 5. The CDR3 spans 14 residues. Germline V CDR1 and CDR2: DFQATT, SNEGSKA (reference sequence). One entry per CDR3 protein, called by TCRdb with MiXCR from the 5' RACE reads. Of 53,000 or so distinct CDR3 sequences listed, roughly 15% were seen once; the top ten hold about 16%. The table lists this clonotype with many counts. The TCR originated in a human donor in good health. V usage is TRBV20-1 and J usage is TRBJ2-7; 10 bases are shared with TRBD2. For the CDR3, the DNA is TGCAGTGCTAGTTATGCTAGCGGGAGCTACGAGCAGTACTTC. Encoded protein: CSASYASGSYEQYF.